This entry is about one T cell receptor beta chain. This clonotype was found once. No antigen is known for it. No base quality information exists; no much larger clone differs at one position. A single read constitutes weak evidence. V trim: 5 bases; J trim: 7 bases; unmatched bases: 7. Reading the germline V gene gives CDR1 SGHTA and CDR2 FQGNSA. The CDR3 goes from the cysteine to the phenylalanine over 13 residues. The entry retains the CDR3 DNA only, 39 bases that are in frame from base 1. The data belong to a study of Graves' ophthalmopathy and Graves' hyperthyroidism (dated by TCRdb to about 2018). At the level of the whole study: Peripheral blood was collected before any treatment was given, at the time of initial diagnosis. In total, some 140 blood samples were TCR-sequenced: some 40 ophthalmopathy, approximately 80 hyperthyroidism and about 17 hyperthyroidism-to-ophthalmopathy patients. A discovery set of about a hundred patients (around 40 ophthalmopathy, about 58 stable hyperthyroidism) was enrolled to explore V-J signatures distinguishing ophthalmopathy from hyperthyroidism. Once sampling was done, hyperthyroidism patients were given methimazole at a starting dose of 30 mg daily, while ophthalmopathy patients were given high-dose intravenous methylprednisolone. In roughly 6 hyperthyroidism patients, the T-cell repertoire of thyroid tissue was compared with the T-cell repertoire of blood. To tell Graves' ophthalmopathy apart from Graves' hyperthyroidism, and to predict which patients would progress to ophthalmopathy, the study relied on TCR beta repertoire signatures. An independent validation cohort comprised 18 hyperthyroidism patients and roughly 15 patients who later progressed from hyperthyroidism to ophthalmopathy. What the research found in general, with its limitations: Ophthalmopathy was separated from stable hyperthyroidism by the 13-signature model with about 89% sensitivity and roughly 83% specificity in cross-validation and with 80%/75% in the test set. Most expanded thyroid clonotypes with frequency above 0.001 were also detected in blood, suggesting blood repertoires may reflect the thyroid immune response. No statistical method was used to set the sample size in advance, and the investigators knew which group each participant was assigned to. In validation, the model predicted ophthalmopathy progression with 55% to 71% sensitivity and 72% to 80% specificity; some twelve predicted patients were CT-confirmed with GO in a median of around 6.5 months.

Patients with ophthalmopathy had moderately to severely active disease, with a Clinical Activity Score of 3 or more, a NOSPECS grade of 4 or more, and a disease duration of less than 3 months. Patients were excluded if they had other autoimmune diseases, uncontrolled infections, pregnancy or lactation. Diagnosis was based on clinical symptoms, serum thyroxine, TRAb, thyroid ultrasound and orbital computed tomography. PBMCs were isolated from 10 ml of fresh peripheral blood by Ficoll-Paque density gradient centrifugation. Trizol reagent was used to extract the total RNA, and its quality was then checked on an Agilent 2100 Bioanalyzer. TCR beta CDR3 regions were amplified from RNA transcripts for repertoire sequencing. The first round of RT-PCR was done with HTBI primers and the Qiagen OneStep RT-PCR kit, and was followed by a second round of multiplex PCR, then size selection and purification. The libraries underwent paired-end sequencing with 100 bp reads on an Illumina HiSeq2000. As for how the authors treated the data: Reads were processed with SOAPnuke, discarding reads with adapters, uncalled bases, mean Phred below 15, or no exact constant-primer or identifier match. High-quality paired reads were merged with COPE v1.2.5. Clonotypes were defined as unique nucleotide sequences and were aligned to IMGT TRB V, D and J references using MiTCR v1.1. Only V-J combinations with frequency above 0.0001 were analysed, covering 99.2% of repertoires. A TCR clonal expansion and chaos score per V-J combination was defined as the ratio of F50 clonal expansion to chaos observed in the TCRdist matrix. Welch's t-statistics and random forest were used to reduce the features to 10 to 15 V-J combinations, which were then used as input to a naive Bayes classifier. Thyroid-blood repertoire similarity was quantified with the Morisita-Horn index. The public sequencing data were trimmed at Q25 with fastp and processed into clonotypes with MiXCR by TCRdb, which kept only in-frame beta chains. Every CDR3 protein is listed once, alongside the most common genes and DNA of its rows. TCRdb, rather than the study authors, made the V and J calls. For this sample there are 260,000 or so distinct CDR3 sequences; 40% to 50% appear just once. The ten largest clones represent less than 60% of the sample.

This chain is built from TRBV7-2 and TRBJ1-2, with TRBD1 matching 7 junction bases. The sample comprised peripheral blood. This receptor was obtained from an adult man with Graves' ophthalmopathy. The nucleotide sequence is given as TGTGCCAGCAGCAAAACAGGGGATCCTGGCTACACCTTC. This translates into CASSKTGDPGYTF. The reference TRBV7-2 and TRBJ1-2 proteins fill in what lies around the CDR3, so the full variable domain reads GAGVSQSPSNKVTEKGKDVELRCDPISGHTALYWYRQSLGQGLEFLIYFQGNSAPDKSGLPSDRFSAERTGGSVSTLTIQRTQQEDSAVYLCASSKTGDPGYTFGSGTRLTVV.